A single sample is the source of the 23 T cell receptor beta chains below, sequenced in a study of long-term antiretroviral therapy in people with HIV. They ran version v3.0 of the immunoSEQ assay at survey level. TCRdb keeps only in-frame clones here, not all; method: immunoSEQ multiplex PCR. In the table there are 34,000 or so clones, 85% of which are singletons. Sequences were derived from unsorted PBMCs, sampled roughly 3.5 years after starting antiretroviral therapy. The receptors here all came from a man aged 18 to 30 with HIV.

V is TRBV27 and J is TRBJ1-2; tentative D call: TRBD1 (5 bases). The CDR3 runs to 13 residues. The ends were cut back, 3 bases at V and 3 bases at J, with 8 bases in the middle. Germline lookup yields CDR1 MNHEY and CDR2 SMNVEV (reference sequence). The CDR3, as DNA: TGTGCCAGCAGTTTCGGCAGGGACTATGGCTACACCTTC. The encoded protein is CASSFGRDYGYTF.

The V call is TRBV19, the J call TRBJ1-5; D is ambiguous. Deletions cut 7 bases from V and 0 bases from J, with 10 bases between. Germline loops: CDR1 LNHDA, CDR2 SQIVND (reference sequence). This CDR3 comprises 14 residues. CDR3 sequence (DNA): TGTGCCAGTAAAATGGCTTATAGCAATCAGCCCCAGCATTTT. Translation gives CASKMAYSNQPQHF.

The chain carries TRBV9 and TRBJ1-6; the D gene is possibly TRBD1 (6 bases). Trimming removed 4 bases at V and 5 bases at J, with 19 bases between. The CDR3 contains 17 residues. Germline V gene lookup returns CDR1 SGDLS and CDR2 YYNGEE. This CDR3 is CASSPSGRGPHNSPLHF. For the CDR3, the DNA is TGTGCCAGCAGCCCCTCCGGCAGGGGCCCTCATAATTCACCCCTCCACTTT.

The V and J genes are TRBV6-1 and TRBJ2-3; possible D gene TRBD1, 6 bases. V dropped 7 bases and J dropped 3 bases, with 14 bases sitting between them. Germline V gives CDR1 MNHNS, CDR2 SASEGT. The CDR3 has 14 amino acids. This CDR3 reads CASTQGPRTDTQYF. CDR3 DNA sequence: TGTGCCAGCACACAGGGCCCCCGGACAGATACGCAGTATTTT.

The chain has TRBV7-9 and TRBJ1-2; TRBD1 aligns across 10 bases. The CDR3 totals 14 residues. Germline V gene sequence: CDR1 SEHNR, CDR2 FQNEAQ (reference sequence). Trimming took 3 bases from V and 7 from J; bases not matched to a gene: 5. Written as DNA, the CDR3 is TGTGCCAGCAGCTTGACAGGGGGCGCTTCTGGCTACACCTTC. Amino acid sequence: CASSLTGGASGYTF.

The genes are TRBV21-1 and TRBJ1-4. TRBV21-1 is annotated as a pseudogene. The CDR3 spans 15 residues. The CDR3 here is CASSTPGRNNEKLFF. The CDR3 DNA reads TGTGCCAGCAGCACCCCCGGGAGAAATAATGAAAAACTGTTTTTT.

This clone was picked up one time. The rearrangement links TRBV6-5 to TRBJ2-7; 9 positions match TRBD1. This CDR3 contains 14 residues. Germline V gene data show CDR1 as MNHEY and CDR2 as SVGAGI. J lost 2 bases, V lost 5 bases, and 4 bases had no gene match. The CDR3 DNA follows: TGTGCCAGCAGTCCGCGGACAGGGGCCTACGAGCAGTACTTC. Its translation: CASSPRTGAYEQYF.

This clone has just one count. The rearrangement links TRBV7-2 to TRBJ2-1; D gene uncertain. The V end lost 5 bases, the J end lost 5 bases, and 10 bases lay between the germline ends. Germline V gene lookup returns CDR1 SGHTA and CDR2 FQGNSA. The CDR3 length is 13 residues. CDR3 in amino acids: CASSIRTHNEQFF. The CDR3 DNA sequence: TGTGCCAGCAGCATAAGGACCCACAATGAGCAGTTCTTC.

This chain links TRBV4-1 with TRBJ1-1; TRBD1 matches 9 bases. V was pared by 4 bases and J by 1 base, with 4 bases of the junction left unmatched. Germline V lookup: CDR1 MGHRA, CDR2 YSYEKL. The CDR3 contains 15 residues. In DNA form, the CDR3 reads TGCGCCAGCAGCCGACAGGGGGGGTCGAACACTGAAGCTTTCTTT. Amino acids: CASSRQGGSNTEAFF.

The J gene is TRBJ1-5, the V gene TRBV4-1, with 7 bases matching TRBD1. Trimming took 5 bases from V and 3 from J; bases not matched to a gene: 10. CDR1 is MGHRA, CDR2 YSYEKL, per germline. This CDR3 comprises 16 residues. CDR3 sequence: CASSESEGASNQPQHF. CDR3 nucleotide sequence: TGCGCCAGCAGCGAAAGTGAGGGGGCGTCCAATCAGCCCCAGCATTTT.

The chain recombines TRBV9 with TRBJ1-4; D unclear. This CDR3 spans 15 amino acids. Germline CDR1 and CDR2: SGDLS and YYNGEE. The V end was cut by 0 bases, the J end by 8 bases, with 14 bases between. In nucleotides, the CDR3 is TGTGCCAGCAGCGTAGCCGGAGCAGGATTGGAAAAACTGTTTTTT. Residues: CASSVAGAGLEKLFF. Variable domain in full (rest from reference TRBV9 and TRBJ1-4): DSGVTQTPKHLITATGQRVTLRCSPRSGDLSVYWYQQSLDQGLQFLIQYYNGEERAKGNILERFSAQQFPDLHSELNLSSLELGDSALYFCASSVAGAGLEKLFFGSGTQLSVL.

The V and J genes are TRBV27 and TRBJ2-1; D could derive from TRBD1 or TRBD2 (5 bases each). The CDR3 spans 14 residues. Germline lookup yields CDR1 MNHEY and CDR2 SMNVEV (reference sequence). The V and J ends lost 2 bases and 4 bases respectively, with 9 bases between them. The CDR3 DNA is TGTGCCAGCAGTTTAGGGGGTTTATACAATGAGCAGTTCTTC. Residues: CASSLGGLYNEQFF.

The chain recombines TRBV9 with TRBJ2-7, with 9 bases fitting TRBD2. J gave up 10 bases and V 0 bases, and 8 bases lay outside the gene matches. The CDR3 covers 14 residues. Germline V gene data show CDR1 as SGDLS and CDR2 as YYNGEE. CDR3 nucleotides: TGTGCCAGCAGCGTAGGTAGCGGGGGCGGGACTCAGTACTTC. It encodes CASSVGSGGGTQYF.

This rearrangement joins TRBV5-4 to TRBJ1-2; TRBD1 aligns across 7 bases. Germline values: CDR1 SGHNT, CDR2 YYREEE (reference sequence). The CDR3 runs to 15 residues. Trimming at V came to 7 bases and at J to 1 base, leaving 10 bases not matched to a gene. The CDR3 bases are TGTGCCAGCTTGAGACAGGGCTCCCTTAACTATGGCTACACCTTC. Translated, it gives CASLRQGSLNYGYTF.

This chain uses TRBV6-1 with TRBJ2-7; D possibly corresponds to TRBD2 (5 bases). Germline V gene lookup returns CDR1 MNHNS and CDR2 SASEGT. V dropped 5 bases and J dropped 2 bases, with 16 bases sitting between them. CDR3 length: 15 residues. The CDR3 is CASSPIAPEAYEQYF. CDR3 DNA sequence: TGTGCCAGCAGTCCCATCGCGCCGGAGGCCTACGAGCAGTACTTC.

The genes are TRBV27 and TRBJ1-2; TRBD1 agrees at 7 bases. Germline CDR1 MNHEY, CDR2 SMNVEV (reference sequence). V gave up 2 bases and J gave up 9 bases; unmatched junction bases: 15. The CDR3 covers 16 residues. CDR3 bases: TGTGCCAGCAGTTTACTGTCTGCCACAGGGGCCGTTCGCTACACCTTC. It yields the protein CASSLLSATGAVRYTF.

Only a few counts were recorded for this clone. The J gene is TRBJ1-2, the V gene TRBV7-2; D gene unclear. The V end lost 1 base, the J end lost 5 bases, and 14 bases lay between the germline ends. This CDR3 is 15 amino acids long. Germline V CDR1 and CDR2: SGHTA, FQGNSA. The CDR3: CASSLDPDPAYGYTF. The CDR3 DNA reads TGTGCCAGCAGCTTAGACCCGGACCCGGCGTATGGCTACACCTTC.

CDR3 nucleotides: TGTGCCAGCAGCTTAGATTTCTTCTCAGGGGGCAGCTATGGCTACACCTTC. It yields the protein CASSLDFFSGGSYGYTF. V gene TRBV7-2 combines with J gene TRBJ1-2; 8 bases align to TRBD1. V was pared by 1 base and J by 4 bases, with 11 bases of the junction left unmatched. CDR3 length: 17 residues. CDR1 is SGHTA, CDR2 FQGNSA, per germline.

The V and J genes are TRBV5-6 and TRBJ2-7, with 9 bases identical to TRBD2. The CDR3 loop spans 15 amino acids. V shed 2 bases, J shed 7 bases, and the junction held 10 bases outside the gene matches. Germline-derived CDR1 and CDR2 are SGHDT and YYEEEE. In nucleotides, the CDR3 is TGTGCCAGCAGCTTTTTTATAGCGGGAGAAGGAGAGCAGTACTTC. It specifies CASSFFIAGEGEQYF. Full variable domain (remainder filled in from reference TRBV5-6 and TRBJ2-7): DAGVTQSPTHLIKTRGQQVTLRCSPKSGHDTVSWYQQALGQGPQFIFQYYEEEERQRGNFPDRFSGHQFPNYSSELNVNALLLGDSALYLCASSFFIAGEGEQYFGPGTRLTVT.

The chain is built from TRBV7-8 and TRBJ1-1; a possible D gene is TRBD1 (6 bases). The germline V gene encodes CDR1 SGHVS and CDR2 FQNEAQ. V shed 2 bases and J shed 6 bases, with 13 bases lying between them. This CDR3 contains 14 residues. CDR3 sequence: CASSLTGAYAEAFF. Written as DNA, the CDR3 is TGTGCCAGCAGCTTAACGGGGGCGTATGCTGAAGCTTTCTTT.

This rearrangement joins TRBV5-8 to TRBJ2-2, with 10 bases aligning to TRBD1. V trimming: 0 bases; J trimming: 7 bases; junction bases outside the gene matches: 9. Germline CDR1 SGHTS, CDR2 YDEGEE. CDR3 length: 17 residues. The CDR3, as DNA: TGTGCCAGCAGCTTGGCCCACGACAGGGGGCTTGGCGGGGAGCTGTTTTTT. Residues: CASSLAHDRGLGGELFF.

This clone appeared once. The chain is built from TRBV9 and TRBJ1-1, with D hard to call. Germline values: CDR1 SGDLS, CDR2 YYNGEE. V lost 0 bases, J lost 1 base, and 7 bases lay in between. The CDR3 covers 14 residues. The CDR3 here is CASSVGRENTEAFF. In nucleotides, the CDR3 is TGTGCCAGCAGCGTAGGGCGGGAGAACACTGAAGCTTTCTTT.

Points on this clone: Germline and junction disagree at one end, which may indicate a read error. The chain uses TRBV11-2 and TRBJ1-1; 8 bases agree with TRBD1. Germline V lookup: CDR1 SGHAT, CDR2 FQNNGV. This CDR3 has 13 amino acids. The CDR3: CASSRTGNAEAFF. CDR3 nucleotides: TGTGCCAGCAGCCGGACAGGGAACGCTGAAGCTTTCTTT.